This TCR beta chain was retrieved from a study of T cell changes during pregnancy in multiple sclerosis. Profiled with immunoSEQ multiplex PCR; TCRdb holds only in-frame clones, not every one. The table records 75,000 to 100,000 clones, almost 95% of them present only once. Germline assignment: CDR1 SGDLS and CDR2 YYNGEE. V lost 0 bases, J lost 4 bases, and 10 bases stayed unmatched. This CDR3 contains 18 residues. Material: peripheral blood, obtained after pregnancy. The V gene is TRBV9, the J gene TRBJ2-6; 7 bases line up with TRBD1. The sequence came from a female donor with multiple sclerosis, enrolled in a pregnancy study. DNA of the CDR3: TGTGCCAGCAGCGTAGGGACAGGTGCTCTGAGCGGGGCCAACGTCCTGACTTTC. Its protein is CASSVGTGALSGANVLTF.